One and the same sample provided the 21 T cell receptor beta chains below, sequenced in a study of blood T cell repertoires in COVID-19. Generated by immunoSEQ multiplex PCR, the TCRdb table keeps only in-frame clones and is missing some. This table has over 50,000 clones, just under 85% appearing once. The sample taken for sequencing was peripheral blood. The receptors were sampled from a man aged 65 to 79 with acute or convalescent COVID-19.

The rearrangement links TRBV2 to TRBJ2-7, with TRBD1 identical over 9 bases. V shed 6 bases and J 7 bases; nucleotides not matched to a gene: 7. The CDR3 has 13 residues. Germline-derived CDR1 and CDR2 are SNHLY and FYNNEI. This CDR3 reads CASSVDRGGEQYF. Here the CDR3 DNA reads TGTGCCAGCAGCGTGGACAGGGGAGGAGAGCAGTACTTC.

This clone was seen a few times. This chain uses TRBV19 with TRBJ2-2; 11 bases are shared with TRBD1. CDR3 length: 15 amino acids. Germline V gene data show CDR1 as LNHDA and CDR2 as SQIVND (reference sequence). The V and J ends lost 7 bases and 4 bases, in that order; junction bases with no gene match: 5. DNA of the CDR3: TGTGCCAGTATCTCCGGGACAGGGGGCACCGGGGAGCTGTTTTTT. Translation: CASISGTGGTGELFF.

CDR3 nucleotide sequence: TGTGCTAGTGGTTTGGGCACTAATACGGACATCTCCTACGAGCAGTACTTC. Translated, it gives CASGLGTNTDISYEQYF. The chain employs TRBV12-5 and TRBJ2-7, with D possibly TRBD1 on 5 matching bases. Trimming left V 1 base short and J 0 bases short, with 16 bases between. The CDR3 is 17 amino acids. Germline CDR1 reads LGHNT; CDR2 reads FRNRAP. The full variable domain, rest sourced from reference TRBV12-5 and TRBJ2-7, is DARVTQTPRHKVTEMGQEVTMRCQPILGHNTVFWYRQTMMQGLELLAYFRNRAPLDDSGMPKDRFSAEMPDATLATLKIQPSEPRDSAVYFCASGLGTNTDISYEQYFGPGTRLTVT.

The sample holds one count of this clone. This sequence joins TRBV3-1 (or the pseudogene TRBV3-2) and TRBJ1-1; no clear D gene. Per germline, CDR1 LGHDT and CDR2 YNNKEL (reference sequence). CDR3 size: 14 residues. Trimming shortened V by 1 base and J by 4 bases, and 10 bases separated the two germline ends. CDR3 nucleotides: TGTGCCAGCAGCCAAGGAGGTGGGTTCACTGAAGCTTTCTTT. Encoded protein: CASSQGGGFTEAFF.

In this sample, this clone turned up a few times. The CDR3 spells CASSYATEYEQYF. The CDR3 DNA reads as TGTGCCAGCAGCTACGCGACAGAGTACGAGCAGTACTTC. The V and J genes are TRBV7-9 and TRBJ2-7, with TRBD1 as a possible D gene (5 bases). Per germline, CDR1 SEHNR and CDR2 FQNEAQ (reference sequence). Trimming pared 4 bases from V and 4 bases from J, leaving 11 bases between. CDR3 size: 13 residues. The complete variable domain, with remaining parts taken from reference TRBV7-9 and TRBJ2-7, reads DTGVSQNPRHKITKRGQNVTFRCDPISEHNRLYWYRQTLGQGPEFLTYFQNEAQLEKSRLLSDRFSAERPKGSFSTLEIQRTEQGDSAMYLCASSYATEYEQYFGPGTRLTVT.

CDR3 sequence (DNA): TGTGCCAGCAGGAAGACAGGAACCAATTCACCCCTCCACTTT. It yields the protein CASRKTGTNSPLHF. The rearrangement joins TRBV6-6 to TRBJ1-6, with D possibly TRBD1 on 6 matching bases. Germline V gene lookup returns CDR1 MNHNY and CDR2 SVGAGI (reference sequence). The CDR3 extends over 14 amino acids. V shed 6 bases and J shed 7 bases, with 13 bases lying between them.

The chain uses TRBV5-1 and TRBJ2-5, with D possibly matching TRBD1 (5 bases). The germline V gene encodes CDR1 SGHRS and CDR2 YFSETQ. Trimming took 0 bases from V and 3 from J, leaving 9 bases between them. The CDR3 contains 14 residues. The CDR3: CASSLDGREETQYF. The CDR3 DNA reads TGCGCCAGCAGCTTGGATGGCAGGGAAGAGACCCAGTACTTC.

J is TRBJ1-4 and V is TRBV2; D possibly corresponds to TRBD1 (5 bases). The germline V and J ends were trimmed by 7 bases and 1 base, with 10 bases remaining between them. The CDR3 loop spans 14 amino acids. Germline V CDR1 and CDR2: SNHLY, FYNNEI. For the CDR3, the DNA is TGTGCCAGCACCACCGACAGAACTAATGAAAAACTGTTTTTT. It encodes CASTTDRTNEKLFF.

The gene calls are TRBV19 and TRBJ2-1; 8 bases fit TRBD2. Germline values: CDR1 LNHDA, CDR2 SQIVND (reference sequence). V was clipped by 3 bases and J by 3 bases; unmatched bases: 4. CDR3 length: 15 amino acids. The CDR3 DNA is TGTGCCAGTAGTATCCAACTAGCGGACTACAATGAGCAGTTCTTC. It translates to CASSIQLADYNEQFF.

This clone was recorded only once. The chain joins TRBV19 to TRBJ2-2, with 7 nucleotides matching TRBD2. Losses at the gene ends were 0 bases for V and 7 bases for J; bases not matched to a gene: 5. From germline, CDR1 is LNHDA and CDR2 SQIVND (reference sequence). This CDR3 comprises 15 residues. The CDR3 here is CASSIDRQRGGELFF. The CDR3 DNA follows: TGTGCCAGTAGTATAGATCGTCAGCGGGGCGGGGAGCTGTTTTTT.

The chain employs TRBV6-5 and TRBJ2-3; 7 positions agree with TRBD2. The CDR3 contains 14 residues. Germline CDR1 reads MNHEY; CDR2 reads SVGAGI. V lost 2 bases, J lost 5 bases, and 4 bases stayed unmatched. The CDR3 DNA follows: TGTGCCAGCAGTTACGGGCCTAGCGGAGATACGCAGTATTTT. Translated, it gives CASSYGPSGDTQYF.

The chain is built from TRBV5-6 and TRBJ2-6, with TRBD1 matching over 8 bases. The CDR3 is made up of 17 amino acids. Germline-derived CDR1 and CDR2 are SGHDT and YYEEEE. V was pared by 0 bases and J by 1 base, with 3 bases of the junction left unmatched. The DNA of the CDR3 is TGTGCCAGCAGCTTGGGGACAGGGCTATCTGGGGCCAACGTCCTGACTTTC. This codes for CASSLGTGLSGANVLTF.

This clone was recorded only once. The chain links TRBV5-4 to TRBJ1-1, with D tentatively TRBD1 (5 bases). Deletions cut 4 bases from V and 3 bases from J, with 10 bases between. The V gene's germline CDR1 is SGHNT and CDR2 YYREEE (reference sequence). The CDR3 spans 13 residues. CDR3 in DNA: TGTGCCAGCAGCATCCGGGGGGACACTGAAGCTTTCTTT. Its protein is CASSIRGDTEAFF.

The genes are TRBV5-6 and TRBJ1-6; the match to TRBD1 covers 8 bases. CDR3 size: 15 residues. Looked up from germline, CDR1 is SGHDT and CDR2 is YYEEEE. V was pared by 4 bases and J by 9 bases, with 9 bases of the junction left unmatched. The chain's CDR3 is CASSPNTGGTSPLHF. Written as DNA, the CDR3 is TGTGCCAGCAGCCCTAACACAGGGGGGACTTCACCCCTCCACTTT.

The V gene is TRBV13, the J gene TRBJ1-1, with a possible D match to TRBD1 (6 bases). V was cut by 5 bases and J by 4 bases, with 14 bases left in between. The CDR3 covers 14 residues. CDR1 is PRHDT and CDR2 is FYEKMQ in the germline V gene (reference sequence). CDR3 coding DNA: TGTGCCAGCAGCCGCCCAAGGGGGTTCACTGAAGCTTTCTTT. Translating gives CASSRPRGFTEAFF. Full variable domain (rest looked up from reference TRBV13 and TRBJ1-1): AAGVIQSPRHLIKEKRETATLKCYPIPRHDTVYWYQQGPGQDPQFLISFYEKMQSDKGSIPDRFSAQQFSDYHSELNMSSLELGDSALYFCASSRPRGFTEAFFGQGTRLTVV.

CDR3 coding DNA: TGTGCCAGTCGAATCGGGGATCAGCCCCAGCATTTT. Protein sequence: CASRIGDQPQHF. This sequence joins TRBV19 and TRBJ1-5, with no clear D. Germline V gene data show CDR1 as LNHDA and CDR2 as SQIVND (reference sequence). The V gene lost 8 bases and the J gene lost 5 bases, with 10 bases spanning the gap. The CDR3 consists of 12 residues.

The CDR3: CASSGTGQGYGYTF. CDR3 nucleotide sequence: TGTGCCAGCAGTGGTACAGGGCAGGGCTATGGCTACACCTTC. This chain links TRBV28 with TRBJ1-2; TRBD1 is a possible D gene (6 bases). Trimming took off 5 bases at V and 4 bases at J, with 14 bases between the two ends. Germline assignment: CDR1 MDHEN and CDR2 SYDVKM. This CDR3 is 14 amino acids long.

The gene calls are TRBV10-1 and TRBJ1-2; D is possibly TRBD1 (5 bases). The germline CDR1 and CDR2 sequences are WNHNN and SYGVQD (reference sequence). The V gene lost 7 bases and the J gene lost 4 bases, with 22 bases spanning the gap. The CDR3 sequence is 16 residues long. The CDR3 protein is CASNTPYGAATYGYTF. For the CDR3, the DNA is TGCGCCAGCAATACCCCCTATGGGGCAGCGACCTATGGCTACACCTTC.

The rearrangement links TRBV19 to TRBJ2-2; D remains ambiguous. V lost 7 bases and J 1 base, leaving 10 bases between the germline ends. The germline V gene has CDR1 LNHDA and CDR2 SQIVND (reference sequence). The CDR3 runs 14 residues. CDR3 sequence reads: CASNRELNTGELFF. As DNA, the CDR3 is TGTGCCAGTAACCGAGAATTGAACACCGGGGAGCTGTTTTTT.

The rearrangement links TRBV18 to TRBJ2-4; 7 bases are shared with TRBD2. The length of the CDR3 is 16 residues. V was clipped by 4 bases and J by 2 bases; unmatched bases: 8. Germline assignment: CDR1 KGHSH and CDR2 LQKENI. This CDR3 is CASSLVSGATKNIQYF. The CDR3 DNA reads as TGTGCCAGCTCACTGGTCAGCGGGGCAACCAAAAACATTCAGTACTTC.

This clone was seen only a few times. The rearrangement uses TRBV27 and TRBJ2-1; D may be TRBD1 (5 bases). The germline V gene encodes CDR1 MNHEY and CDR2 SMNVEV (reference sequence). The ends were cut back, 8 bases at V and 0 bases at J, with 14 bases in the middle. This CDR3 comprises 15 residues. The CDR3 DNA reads TGTGCCAGCGTACTCAGGACAAGCTCCTACAATGAGCAGTTCTTC. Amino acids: CASVLRTSSYNEQFF.